The TCR beta chain described here comes from a study of blood T cell repertoires in COVID-19. At the level of the study: The study drew acute and convalescent COVID-19 samples from the United States, Italy and Spain. PBMCs, B-cell-depleted T cells, or T cells provided the cDNA or gDNA that made up the material.

In the original analysis: The assay estimated nucleated cells by amplifying reference gene primers. Profiled with immunoSEQ multiplex PCR; TCRdb holds only in-frame clones, not every one. From that table come the V and J calls and clone size; the DNA was used to work out D and trimming. Among under 300,000 clones listed, roughly 86% were seen once. The J segment lost 7 bases and the V segment lost 8 bases, leaving 4 bases of the junction unmatched. The germline V gene has CDR1 LNHDA and CDR2 SQIVND (reference sequence). This CDR3 region has 13 residues. This TCR came from a woman in her 70s with active or convalescent COVID-19. Input material: peripheral blood. The V gene is TRBV19, the J gene TRBJ1-4, with TRBD1 identical over 10 bases. As DNA, the CDR3 is TGTGCCAGTTCCGGACAGGGGGGTGAAAAACTGTTTTTT. It codes for CASSGQGGEKLFF.